The present TCR beta chain was sequenced within a study of T cell changes during pregnancy in multiple sclerosis. The CDR3 length is 16 residues. Per the germline V gene, CDR1 is SGHTA and CDR2 is FQGTGA. V lost 4 bases to trimming and J lost 9 bases; unmatched junction nucleotides: 7. Here immunoSEQ multiplex PCR was the method, and the copy in TCRdb shows in-frame clones only, minus some. The data contain about 44,000 clones, around 90% of them singletons. The sequenced sample was CD4+ T cells from peripheral blood mononuclear cells, obtained before pregnancy. V usage is TRBV7-3 and J usage is TRBJ2-1, with 15 bases lining up with TRBD2. This clonotype was obtained from a female donor with multiple sclerosis, enrolled in a pregnancy study. DNA for the CDR3: TGTGCCAGCAGCTCCCGGACTAGCGGGGGGGCAGGTGAGCAGTTCTTC. Protein product: CASSSRTSGGAGEQFF.